Reported below is one T cell receptor (beta chain). Its antigen is currently unknown. This entry comes from a study of beta chain features in type 1 diabetes. As for the study in general: Taken together, all samples contributed 95 million to 110 million examined sorted cells.

This CDR3 is built from 17 residues. The germline V gene encodes CDR1 SGDLS and CDR2 YYNGEE. The V segment lost 0 bases and the J segment 4 bases; nucleotides outside the gene matches: 8. The isolated RNA, all of it, was reverse transcribed, so expressed TCRB transcripts were what got sequenced. Some clones are missing from TCRdb's copy, which holds only in-frame ones; the method was immunoSEQ multiplex PCR. Among 900,000 or so clones listed, roughly 17% were seen once. Study-wide results and caveats: Any PCR bias toward short templates would affect both groups alike. Across all four CD4+ subsets, people with type 1 diabetes showed modestly shorter TCRB CDR3s.

The rearrangement uses TRBV9 and TRBJ2-3; 10 bases agree with TRBD2. The sample comprised naive CD4+ T cells from blood. The sequence was collected from a woman between 18 and 29 years old in good health. As DNA, the CDR3 is TGTGCCAGCAGCGTAGAGTGTACTAGCGGGACCGCAGATACGCAGTATTTT. Translation: CASSVECTSGTADTQYF.